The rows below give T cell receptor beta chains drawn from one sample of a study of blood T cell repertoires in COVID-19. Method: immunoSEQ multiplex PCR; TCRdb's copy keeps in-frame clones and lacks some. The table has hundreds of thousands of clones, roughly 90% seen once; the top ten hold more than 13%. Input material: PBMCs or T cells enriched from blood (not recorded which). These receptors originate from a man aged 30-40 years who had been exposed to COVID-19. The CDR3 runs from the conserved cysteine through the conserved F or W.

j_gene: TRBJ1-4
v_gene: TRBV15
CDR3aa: CATSRGHNNEKLFF

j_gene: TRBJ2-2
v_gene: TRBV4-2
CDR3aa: CASSRNLAGGTGELFF

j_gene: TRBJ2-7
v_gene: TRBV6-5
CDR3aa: CASDLRDSSYEQYF

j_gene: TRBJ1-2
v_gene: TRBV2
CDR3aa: CASSEARQGGGYTF

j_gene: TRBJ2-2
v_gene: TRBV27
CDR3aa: CATLGLAATNTGELFF

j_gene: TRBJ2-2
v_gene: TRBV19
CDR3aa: CASSRGPGTGELFF

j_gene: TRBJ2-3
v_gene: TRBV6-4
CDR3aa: CASSVGGVTSTDTQYF

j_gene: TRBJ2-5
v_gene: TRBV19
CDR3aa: CASSFLAVQETQYF

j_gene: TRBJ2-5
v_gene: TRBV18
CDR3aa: CASSPKQGAGETQYF

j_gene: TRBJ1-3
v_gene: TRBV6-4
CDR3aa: CASSDTGGSGNTIYF

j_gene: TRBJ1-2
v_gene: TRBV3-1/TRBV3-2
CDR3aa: CASRRGVSTGSNYGYTF

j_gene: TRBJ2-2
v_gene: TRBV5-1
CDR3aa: CASSLDQGTGELFF

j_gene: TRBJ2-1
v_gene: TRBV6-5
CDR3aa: CASSERWREQFF

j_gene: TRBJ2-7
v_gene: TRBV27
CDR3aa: CASSNSISSYEQYF

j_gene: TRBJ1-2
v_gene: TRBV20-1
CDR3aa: CSAQNYGYTF

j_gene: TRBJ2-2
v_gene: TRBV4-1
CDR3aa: CASSQKGRDTGELFF

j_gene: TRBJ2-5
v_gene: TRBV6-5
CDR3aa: CASSYKLAAGTQYF

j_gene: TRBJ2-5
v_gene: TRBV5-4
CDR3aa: CASRGSSLRGRYQETQYF

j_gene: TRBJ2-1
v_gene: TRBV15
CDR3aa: CATSTAGGTNEQFF

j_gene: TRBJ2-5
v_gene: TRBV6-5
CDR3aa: CASSLGLAGETQYF

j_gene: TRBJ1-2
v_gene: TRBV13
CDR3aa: CASSLNQFLGGGYTF

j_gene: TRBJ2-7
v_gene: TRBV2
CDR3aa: CASSESLQVSYEQYF

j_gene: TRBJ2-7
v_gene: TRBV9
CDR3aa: CASSVSYTGYEQYF

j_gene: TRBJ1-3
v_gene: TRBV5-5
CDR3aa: CASSLGTASGNTIYF